This TCR beta chain was profiled in a study of cytomegalovirus exposure and HLA in healthy donors (dated by TCRdb to 2017 to 2019). Background for the entire study: An earlier analysis of more than 550 of the donors reported approximately 300 Gb of sequence data and 117 million unique TCR beta sequences obtained from around 170 million T cells. An earlier analysis of some 500 of the donors applied high-throughput TCR beta sequencing to assess whether each TCR beta V gene segment acted as functional or pseudogenic. Of the roughly 400 genotyped donors, over 70% fell in the genetic ancestry cluster associated with self-reported Caucasian donors. Besides the first cohort of roughly 640 subjects, a separate validation cohort made up of roughly 120 different subjects was used. Because of strong linkage in the cohort, four to six DR-DQ haplotypes were treated as single units for association and clustering. To study patterns of TCR occurrence, a later analysis re-analyzed previously published TCR beta repertoires from 666 donors and added high-resolution HLA genotyping. The later analysis used no new phenotypic data to find candidate immune exposures, relying instead on TCR beta sequences and their occurrence across donors. Alongside the repertoire data, information on donor age, sex, ethnicity and CMV serostatus was compiled. To predict cytomegalovirus infection status, the study brought together high-throughput TCR immunosequencing, statistical association of individual TCRs with disease status, and machine learning. An early release that covered 640 HLA-typed donors contained about 300 gigabases of sequencing data and 80 million or so unique TCR sequences. In a later genetic analysis, genome-wide SNP genotypes for about 60% of the 666 donors were used, and that subset was treated as a discovery cohort. All discovery cohort repertoires had been generated on a single sequencing platform. Typing coverage differed by locus: A, B, C, DRB1 and DQB1 were typed in about 620-630 donors, DQA1 in 522, DPA1 in 606, and DPB1 in 472. The study profiled the T cell repertoires of hundreds of subjects by immunosequencing and related them to cytomegalovirus serostatus. The study was designed to test whether signatures of past pathogen exposure could be identified by cataloging public T cell receptors. Class I and class II HLA loci were covered by the typing at four-digit resolution. Across some 400 genotyped donors of the cohort, an average of roughly 250,000 unique TCR beta nucleotide sequences per donor were sequenced, and around 19% of those sequences were non-productive.

Between the V and J ends, shortened by 6 bases and 8 bases respectively, the junction contains 18 bases. The germline V gene encodes CDR1 LNHDA and CDR2 SQIVND (reference sequence). Inclusive of the bounding cysteine and phenylalanine, the CDR3 is 14 residues long. The sequence is cut down to CDR3 DNA, 42 bases in frame from base 1. To note about this clone: This clone's antigen is unknown.

Library construction relied on the immunoSEQ multiplex PCR assay. For the multiplex PCR, a mixture combining 60 forward primers for TCR Vbeta segments and 13 reverse primers for TCR Jbeta segments was used. The CDR3 region of rearranged TCR beta genes was amplified from genomic DNA by a multiplex PCR assay. Amplified TCR beta libraries were sequenced as 87-base-pair reads on the Illumina HiSeq System. The published analysis was carried out like this. Across the 640 or so repertoires, a later analysis counted roughly 84 million unique TCR beta chains, roughly 11 million of which were shared by at least two donors. Raw reads were error-corrected and collapsed into unique sequences by a nearest-neighbor algorithm in which closely related sequences were merged to remove PCR and sequencing errors. V, D and J gene segments were assigned by aligning CDR3 sequences to IMGT reference sequences. For a sequence to be retained, a match of at least six nucleotides was required to both a V gene segment and a J gene segment. Rearrangements were called productive when the CDR3 lacked stop codons and stayed in frame with V and J; all others were non-productive. CDR3 was defined according to IMGT convention as the region running from the second conserved V-encoded cysteine to the conserved J-encoded phenylalanine. The earlier analysis of some 550 of the donors excluded any sequence lacking an unambiguous match to a single V gene segment. In an earlier analysis of around 590 of the donors, a V segment was called functional when productive rearrangements were above 56.7%, and segregating when the standard deviation between donors exceeded 5%. A statistical classification framework was developed to diagnose cytomegalovirus status using the catalog of TCR beta chain sequences. In a later analysis, V and J genes were assigned by comparing TCR nucleotide sequences against IMGT/GENE-DB human TR gene sequences. Using the TCRdist pipeline, a later analysis assigned CDR3 sequences along with most-parsimonious VDJ recombination scenarios. In a later analysis, each TCR beta chain was defined by its CDR3 amino acid sequence together with its V-gene family, and reads without a unique V-gene family were excluded. To address suspected cross-contamination and a sequencing artifact, a later analysis removed 592 highly shared, low-generation-probability nucleotide sequences. A later analysis calculated a clonal expansion index for each public chain from normalized within-repertoire ranks of inferred template counts. Generation probabilities in a later analysis came from a VDJ recombination model fitted to out-of-frame rearrangements, and those results were checked against IGoR. Hypergeometric tests were used in a later analysis to score TCR-TCR, TCR-HLA and TCR-CMV co-occurrence, with a repertoire-size bias correction applied to the TCR pairs. False discovery rates were estimated in a later analysis by permuting HLA or CMV assignments 20 times. In a later analysis, co-occurring TCRs were grouped using DBSCAN, and TCRdist sequence similarity was added for clustering within HLA-allele-positive subsets. Repertoires with fewer than 30,000 or more than 120,000 public chains, plus five repertoires with anomalous nucleotide sharing, were excluded from co-occurrence clustering. In its TCRdb copy, this immuneACCESS table keeps in-frame sequences only and misses some clones. Where compared with another copy, unresolved V genes explain less than half of these, and the others have no known cause. V and J calls and clone size are as listed in that table; D and trimming were resolved from the DNA. The sample's clone listing holds around 100,000 clones. The ten largest clones capture roughly 3.7% of the sample.

What the research found in general, with its limitations: A later genetic analysis reported fewer N-insertions in productive TCRs among donors in an Asian-associated ancestry cluster than the approximately 670-donor mean. In a later analysis, HLA-associated TCR beta chains showed more clonal expansion and lower generation probabilities than non-associated chains that were equally common. Most TCR sequences were observed very rarely across donors, whereas some public TCRs were present in many individuals. A group of highly shared sequence variants was considered likely to be a technical artifact of the sequencing pipeline. HLA typing was unavailable for some donors at each locus, so association tests used only the typed subset. V-gene and J-gene trimming of TCR beta chains was associated with a missense DCLRE1C variant in a later genetic analysis, and the association was replicated in an independent cohort. Only TCR beta chains were sequenced in this cohort, and the absence of alpha or paired-chain data limited detectable features. A later analysis found that TCR association rates varied across HLA loci, with DRB1 alleles showing the most associated TCRs and HLA-C alleles the fewest. Strong co-occurrence of HLA alleles, especially DR and DQ, made assigning TCR associations to individual alleles difficult. The authors suggested that the approach could potentially be generalized to other disease states and immunological phenotypes. Linkage disequilibrium might explain the correlated functional status among segregating V segments, but an unknown experimental factor could not be ruled out. In the study, about 150 TCR beta chains were listed as associated with cytomegalovirus. At a false discovery rate of 0.05, a later analysis linked some 17,000 TCR beta sequences to specific HLA alleles. Sequencing depth was assumed to be roughly uniform across donors in the presence/absence analyses, though that assumption may not hold. A few of the identified cytomegalovirus-associated TCR beta chains were confirmed in vitro to be specific for cytomegalovirus antigens. The 87-base-pair reads could not distinguish some IMGT-functional V segments, including TRBV6-2 and TRBV6-3, so those segments were excluded. The only immune exposure information available for the cohort was CMV serostatus. In an earlier analysis of more than 450 of the donors, most TCR beta V segments were observed in productive rearrangements about 87% or about 30% of the time, broadly matching IMGT annotations. Cytomegalovirus status was reported to be diagnosed by the classifier with high specificity and sensitivity in both the original and validation cohorts. Because counts were too low, about 18 rarely observed V segments, including chromosome 9 orphons, were excluded from the earlier analysis of fewer than 650 of the donors. A later analysis reported that several top co-occurrence clusters appeared linked to parvovirus B19, influenza, CMV and Epstein-Barr virus. Most CMV-associated TCR beta chains appeared to be HLA-restricted in a later analysis, and the HLA associations seemed to be driven largely by CMV exposure. A further reported finding was that TCR beta sequences accurately predicted the HLA-A and HLA-B alleles for most subjects in the first cohort.

In total, 666 healthy bone marrow donors made up the cohort. At the time of sampling, every cohort member was nominally healthy, though immune exposures that went unrecorded were likely present. The donor tested CMV seronegative, placing the donor among the 350 to 400 seronegative members of the cohort. Every donor gave a peripheral blood sample, and the peripheral blood mononuclear cells from that sample were used for TCR beta sequencing. The Qiagen DNeasy Blood Extraction Kit was used to extract genomic DNA from the blood cell samples. The sequence links TRBV19 to TRBJ2-3, with a tentative D gene TRBD2 over 5 matching bases. The sequence was collected from a man aged 30 to 39 in good health and CMV-seronegative. Sequencing was done on a sample of PBMCs. The CDR3 region: CASRDLVRAGTQYF. The DNA sequence is TGTGCCAGTAGGGACTTGGTGAGGGCCGGTACGCAGTATTTT.